This record looks at one TCR beta chain sequence and its context. Its antigen remains unidentified. The data belong to a study of cytomegalovirus exposure and HLA in healthy donors. Some clones are missing from TCRdb's copy, which holds only in-frame ones; the method was immunoSEQ multiplex PCR. This table holds 100,000 to 150,000 clones, roughly 89% found once. With V trimmed by 4 bases and J by 2 bases, 9 bases remained unmatched. This CDR3 has 16 residues. Germline V gene data show CDR1 as SGHRS and CDR2 as YFSETQ. Study-wide results and limits: Three of the chains that were CMV-associated were confirmed in vitro to be specific for CMV antigens.

This receptor was obtained from a woman between 18 and 29 years old in good health and CMV-seronegative. The V call is TRBV5-1, the J call TRBJ2-1; 7 bases are a match to TRBD1. The sample taken for sequencing was PBMCs. CDR3 region: CASSLQADRAYNEQFF. The CDR3 coding sequence is TGCGCCAGCAGCCTCCAGGCAGACAGGGCCTACAATGAGCAGTTCTTC.